The 31 T cell receptor beta chains in this list originate from one sample, sequenced in a study of cytomegalovirus exposure and HLA in healthy donors. This PCR relied on a set of 60 Vbeta primers and 13 Jbeta primers. Using immunoSEQ multiplex PCR, the repertoire was profiled, and TCRdb retains in-frame clones only, with some absent. Seen here are 150,000 to 200,000 clones, more than 70% observed once, and the top ten hold 0.95% to 1.4%. The sample taken for sequencing was PBMCs. Receptors were obtained from a middle-aged woman in good health and CMV-seronegative.

This clone was detected a few times. The chain couples TRBV30 to TRBJ2-2; TRBD1 matches 10 bases. This CDR3 is built from 16 residues. The germline CDR1 and CDR2 sequences are GTSNPN and SVGIG (reference sequence). V shed 3 bases and J 2 bases; nucleotides not matched to a gene: 6. The CDR3 region has the DNA TGTGCCTGGAGCGTGGGACAGGGGCTCAACACCGGGGAGCTGTTTTTT. Amino acids: CAWSVGQGLNTGELFF.

The chain joins TRBV5-8 to TRBJ1-2, with 7 bases fitting TRBD1. Germline trimming cut 1 base from V and 4 bases from J; bases unmatched to any gene: 10. The CDR3 consists of 16 residues. CDR1 and CDR2 (germline): SGHTS, YDEGEE. CDR3 amino acids: CASSLITGDRGYGYTF. In nucleotides, the CDR3 is TGTGCCAGCAGCTTGATCACAGGGGATAGGGGCTATGGCTACACCTTC.

The chain is built from TRBV9 and TRBJ2-5; TRBD2 is a possible D gene (6 bases). CDR1 and CDR2 (germline): SGDLS, YYNGEE. V dropped 0 bases and J dropped 4 bases, with 16 bases sitting between them. This CDR3 is built from 16 residues. The CDR3 loop is CASSVDPGVGGETQYF. As DNA, the CDR3 is TGTGCCAGCAGCGTAGACCCGGGAGTAGGAGGAGAGACCCAGTACTTC.

The CDR3 DNA sequence: TGCGCCAGCAGCTTTAGCGGGAGGGGAGACGAGACCCAGTACTTC. It encodes CASSFSGRGDETQYF. This rearrangement joins TRBV5-1 to TRBJ2-5; the match to TRBD2 covers 11 bases. V dropped 2 bases and J dropped 5; count of bases not matched to a gene: 5. The germline CDR1 and CDR2 sequences are SGHRS and YFSETQ. The CDR3 is 15 residues long.

J is TRBJ2-3 and V is TRBV4-3; D possibly corresponds to TRBD2 (5 bases). Trimming stripped 1 base from V and 2 bases from J, with 13 bases between. This CDR3 region has 16 residues. Germline V gene sequence: CDR1 LGHNA, CDR2 YSLEER. The CDR3 here is CASSQGGPAATDTQYF. DNA of the CDR3: TGCGCCAGCAGCCAAGGCGGGCCAGCTGCCACAGATACGCAGTATTTT.

The genes are TRBV15 and TRBJ2-1; tentative D call: TRBD2 (6 bases). This CDR3 spans 15 amino acids. The germline V and J ends were trimmed by 4 bases and 10 bases, with 20 bases remaining between them. In germline, CDR1 is LNHNV, CDR2 YYDKDF (reference sequence). The CDR3 protein is CATSTQTLSGKEQFF. For the CDR3, the DNA is TGTGCCACCAGCACACAAACCCTTAGCGGAAAAGAGCAGTTCTTC.

This clone was counted only a few times. The gene calls are TRBV18 and TRBJ2-1; 10 nucleotides line up with TRBD2. V lost 0 bases to trimming and J lost 12 bases; unmatched junction nucleotides: 2. The V gene's germline CDR1 is KGHSH and CDR2 LQKENI. The CDR3 has 13 amino acids. The CDR3 nucleotides read TGTGCCAGCTCACCACCGTTAGCGGGAGGGCAGTTCTTC. Amino acids: CASSPPLAGGQFF.

Only a few counts were recorded for this clone. V usage is TRBV9 and J usage is TRBJ1-2, with TRBD1 matching over 8 bases. CDR3 length: 14 amino acids. The trim removed 4 bases at V and 6 bases at J, leaving 8 bases unmatched. Germline V gene lookup returns CDR1 SGDLS and CDR2 YYNGEE. This CDR3 reads CASSPRQGRDGYTF. The CDR3 nucleotides read TGTGCCAGCAGCCCCCGACAGGGGAGGGATGGCTACACCTTC.

The chain carries TRBV18 and TRBJ2-2; TRBD2 aligns across 8 bases. The CDR3 is made up of 20 amino acids. Germline assignment: CDR1 KGHSH and CDR2 LQKENI. The junction had 18 bases not matched to a gene; V was cut back by 0 bases and J by 6 bases. The CDR3 sequence is CASSPPNRLSGNLIAGELFF. The DNA of the CDR3 is TGTGCCAGCTCACCACCCAACCGTCTTAGCGGGAACCTAATAGCCGGGGAGCTGTTTTTT. Full variable domain (outside the CDR3, taken from reference TRBV18 and TRBJ2-2): NAGVMQNPRHLVRRRGQEARLRCSPMKGHSHVYWYRQLPEEGLKFMVYLQKENIIDESGMPKERFSAEFPKEGPSILRIQQVVRGDSAAYFCASSPPNRLSGNLIAGELFFGEGSRLTVL.

This clone showed up just a few times. V and J are TRBV10-3 and TRBJ2-1, with D perhaps matching TRBD2 (5 bases). CDR1 and CDR2 from the germline V gene are ENHRY and SYGVKD. The V end was cut by 6 bases, the J end by 0 bases, with 12 bases between. The CDR3 is 15 residues long. As DNA, the CDR3 is TGTGCCATCAGCGCCGAGGGTAGCTCCTACAATGAGCAGTTCTTC. It yields the protein CAISAEGSSYNEQFF.

The chain joins TRBV5-4 to TRBJ2-6; TRBD1 agrees at 9 bases. The germline gives CDR1 SGHNT, CDR2 YYREEE (reference sequence). The V gene end was trimmed by 0 bases and the J gene end by 3 bases; junction bases not matched to a gene: 7. This CDR3 comprises 18 residues. The CDR3 protein is CASSLGIQGALGANVLTF. The CDR3 DNA is TGTGCCAGCAGCTTGGGAATACAGGGGGCGCTTGGGGCCAACGTCCTGACTTTC.

This chain uses TRBV29-1 with TRBJ2-4; a possible D gene is TRBD1 (6 bases). The CDR3 is 17 amino acids. The ends were cut back, 1 base at V and 6 bases at J, with 22 bases in the middle. The germline gives CDR1 SQVTM, CDR2 ANQGSEA. The CDR3 sequence is CSVEGLGAASGRNIQYF. The CDR3 DNA reads TGCAGCGTTGAAGGGTTGGGGGCGGCCTCAGGCAGAAACATTCAGTACTTC.

This clone was found a few times. This rearrangement joins TRBV4-2 to TRBJ1-5, with a weak D call TRBD1 (6 bases). CDR1 and CDR2 from the germline V gene are LGHNA and YNFKEQ. Trimming removed 4 bases at V and 2 bases at J, with 9 bases between. The CDR3 is 14 amino acids. CDR3 coding DNA: TGTGCCAGCAGCCCCCGGACAGGCAATCAGCCCCAGCATTTT. Amino acid sequence: CASSPRTGNQPQHF.

V gene TRBV20-1 combines with J gene TRBJ1-4; possibly TRBD1 for D (5 bases). CDR3 size: 11 residues. Germline assignment: CDR1 DFQATT and CDR2 SNEGSKA (reference sequence). Trimming shortened V by 7 bases and J by 3 bases, and 6 bases separated the two germline ends. The CDR3 sequence is CSGGANEKLFF. DNA of the CDR3: TGCAGTGGGGGGGCTAATGAAAAACTGTTTTTT.

V is TRBV5-1 and J is TRBJ2-5; a weak D match, TRBD1 (5 bases). The last part of the DNA fits TRBJ2-7 better; the J call may be wrong. The CDR3 has 15 amino acids. Germline V lookup: CDR1 SGHRS, CDR2 YFSETQ. DNA of the CDR3: TGCGCCAGCAGCCCAGAGGCCCAGGGCTCCTACGAGCAGTACTTC. It specifies CASSPEAQGSYEQYF.

The chain employs TRBV30 and TRBJ2-7, with 8 bases that match TRBD2. CDR3 length equals 14 residues. Looked up from germline, CDR1 is GTSNPN and CDR2 is SVGIG (reference sequence). V lost 5 bases to trimming and J lost 7 bases; unmatched junction nucleotides: 13. The CDR3 bases are TGTGCCTGGGCCCCGGGACTAGTTGATTGGGAGCAGTACTTC. It translates to CAWAPGLVDWEQYF.

The CDR3 spells CAISEDSTGTDTQYF. The CDR3, as DNA: TGTGCCATCAGTGAGGACAGTACCGGCACAGATACGCAGTATTTT. The chain combines TRBV10-3 with TRBJ2-3; tentatively, D is TRBD1 (5 bases). Trimming stripped 2 bases from V and 1 base from J, with 10 bases between. The CDR3 totals 15 residues. CDR1 is ENHRY and CDR2 is SYGVKD in the germline V gene.

With regard to this clone: Distinct nucleotide sequences in the sample also encode this CDR3. The V call is TRBV12-5, the J call TRBJ1-2, with D unresolved. The ends were cut back, 6 bases at V and 0 bases at J, with 11 bases in the middle. This CDR3 has 14 residues. CDR1 LGHNT and CDR2 FRNRAP come from the germline V gene. The CDR3 loop reads CASGPPGSNYGYTF. In DNA, the CDR3 is TGTGCTAGTGGGCCCCCAGGATCTAACTATGGCTACACCTTC.

The CDR3 region has the DNA TGCGCCAGCAGCTTAGAGACAGGGTTCCCCAACAATGAGCAGTTCTTC. It yields the protein CASSLETGFPNNEQFF. The V and J genes are TRBV5-1 and TRBJ2-1, with 7 bases that match TRBD1. The V and J ends lost 2 bases and 5 bases, in that order; junction bases with no gene match: 10. Germline V CDR1 and CDR2: SGHRS, YFSETQ. The CDR3 runs to 16 residues.

This clone has just one count. The genes are TRBV10-3 and TRBJ2-7; D is perhaps TRBD2 (5 bases). Germline V CDR1 and CDR2: ENHRY, SYGVKD. The CDR3 contains 12 residues. The ends were cut back, 6 bases at V and 6 bases at J, with 12 bases in the middle. The CDR3 loop reads CAISPGGSEQYV. Here the CDR3 DNA reads TGTGCCATCAGCCCTGGAGGATCCGAGCAGTACGTC.

The chain couples TRBV7-9 to TRBJ1-4; 8 nucleotides agree with TRBD1. V shed 2 bases, J shed 7 bases, and the junction held 6 bases outside the gene matches. The germline V gene has CDR1 SEHNR and CDR2 FQNEAQ (reference sequence). The CDR3 runs 15 residues. This CDR3 reads CASSLTRGQGEKLFF. The CDR3 nucleotides are TGTGCCAGCAGCTTAACCAGGGGGCAAGGTGAAAAACTGTTTTTT.

This chain uses TRBV19 with TRBJ1-2; a possible D gene is TRBD1 (6 bases). The germline V gene has CDR1 LNHDA and CDR2 SQIVND (reference sequence). Trimming removed 1 base at V and 2 bases at J, with 8 bases between. The CDR3 has 14 residues. This CDR3 reads CASSIAQGNYGYTF. CDR3 DNA: TGTGCCAGTAGTATAGCCCAGGGGAACTATGGCTACACCTTC.

This CDR3 is CASSQESSSRSSTDTQYF. DNA for the CDR3: TGTGCCAGCAGCCAAGAGTCCTCCTCTAGGTCTAGCACAGATACGCAGTATTTT. This chain connects TRBV4-2 to TRBJ2-3, with D uncertain. Trimming pared 0 bases from V and 0 bases from J, leaving 16 bases between. Germline CDR1 reads LGHNA; CDR2 reads YNFKEQ. There are 18 residues in the CDR3.

This clone has only a few counts. The chain combines TRBV5-1 with TRBJ2-1, with 7 positions matching TRBD1. The CDR3 consists of 13 residues. Germline V gene lookup returns CDR1 SGHRS and CDR2 YFSETQ. The junction had 10 bases not matched to a gene; V was cut back by 4 bases and J by 12 bases. The CDR3 protein is CASSQGQLNPQFF. CDR3 DNA: TGCGCCAGCAGCCAGGGACAGCTTAATCCGCAGTTCTTC. The full variable domain, its missing parts supplied by reference TRBV5-1 and TRBJ2-1, is KAGVTQTPRYLIKTRGQQVTLSCSPISGHRSVSWYQQTPGQGLQFLFEYFSETQRNKGNFPGRFSGRQFSNSRSEMNVSTLELGDSALYLCASSQGQLNPQFFGPGTRLTVL.

This sequence joins TRBV7-8 and TRBJ1-5, with 7 bases matching TRBD1. The CDR3 covers 15 residues. After removal of 3 bases from V and 5 bases from J, the junction contained 7 bases not matched to a gene. Germline assignment: CDR1 SGHVS and CDR2 FQNEAQ. The chain's CDR3 is CASSFYTGVHQPQHF. DNA for the CDR3: TGTGCCAGCAGCTTCTATACAGGGGTTCATCAGCCCCAGCATTTT.

As for this clone: The sample carries other DNA sequences with the same CDR3. This chain uses TRBV7-9 with TRBJ2-5, with 11 bases identical to TRBD2. Trimming removed 5 bases from V and 3 bases from J; junction bases left unmatched: 2. This CDR3 has 14 amino acids. Looked up from germline, CDR1 is SEHNR and CDR2 is FQNEAQ (reference sequence). The CDR3 spells CASSPGLAEETQYF. CDR3 in DNA: TGTGCCAGCAGCCCGGGACTAGCGGAAGAGACCCAGTACTTC.

V usage is TRBV7-6 and J usage is TRBJ2-2; 7 bases align to TRBD2. The CDR3 has 17 amino acids. After removal of 5 bases from V and 3 bases from J, the junction contained 12 bases not matched to a gene. Germline V gene data show CDR1 as SGHVS and CDR2 as FNYEAQ. The CDR3 loop is CASSPQGGSRDTGELFF. CDR3 DNA sequence: TGTGCCAGCAGCCCACAAGGCGGGAGCCGTGACACCGGGGAGCTGTTTTTT. Looking up the rest from reference TRBV7-6 and TRBJ2-2 gives the full variable domain: GAGVSQSPRYKVTKRGQDVALRCDPISGHVSLYWYRQALGQGPEFLTYFNYEAQQDKSGLPNDRFSAERPEGSISTLTIQRTEQRDSAMYRCASSPQGGSRDTGELFFGEGSRLTVL.

This clone was recorded once. The V gene is TRBV12-5, the J gene TRBJ1-2; 8 bases are shared with TRBD1. Germline assignment: CDR1 LGHNT and CDR2 FRNRAP. The CDR3 sequence is 14 residues long. V gave up 6 bases and J gave up 4 bases; unmatched junction bases: 7. The CDR3 protein is CASGVTQGGYGYTF. CDR3 DNA: TGTGCTAGTGGGGTAACACAGGGGGGCTATGGCTACACCTTC.

This chain links TRBV25-1 with TRBJ1-1, with TRBD1 as a possible D gene (5 bases). CDR3 length: 12 residues. Trimming took 6 bases from V and 12 from J, leaving 17 bases between them. From germline, CDR1 is MGHDK and CDR2 SYGVNS. The CDR3: CASRRGREETFF. CDR3 in DNA: TGTGCCAGCAGGCGGGGCAGGGAGGAAACTTTCTTT.

The V and J genes are TRBV6-5 and TRBJ2-2, with TRBD1 matching 10 bases. The CDR3 runs to 15 residues. CDR1 is MNHEY and CDR2 is SVGAGI in the germline V gene. V shed 8 bases, J shed 3 bases, and the junction held 6 bases outside the gene matches. The CDR3 sequence: CASHRTGGYTGELFF. DNA of the CDR3: TGTGCCAGCCACCGGACAGGGGGGTACACCGGGGAGCTGTTTTTT.

V gene TRBV4-1 combines with J gene TRBJ2-1; 11 nucleotides line up with TRBD2. Trimming at V came to 2 bases and at J to 3 bases, leaving 3 bases not matched to a gene. This CDR3 region has 16 residues. CDR1 and CDR2 (germline): MGHRA, YSYEKL. The CDR3 loop reads CASSQPTSGDYNEQFF. The CDR3 DNA sequence: TGCGCCAGCAGCCAACCGACTAGCGGGGACTACAATGAGCAGTTCTTC.